The TCR beta chain described here comes from a study of identical twins' blood T cells. In the study overall: Around 12 libraries, six alpha and six beta, gave some 52 million reads.

Overall study findings and caveats: Twins reportedly had markedly more similar V usage than unrelated donors, even among out-of-frame TCRbeta clonotypes. Shared environment remains a possible cause of twin similarity.

Per the original methods: Each donor had about 85,000 to nearly 500,000 clonotypes. TCRdb fed the 5' RACE reads into MiXCR, producing one record per CDR3 protein. The V and J calls, along with clone size, are taken from TCRdb and not from the paper's own processing. The repertoire holds 400,000 or so distinct CDR3 sequences, with roughly 28% as singletons. To note about this clonotype: The antigen remains unidentified.

V lost 5 bases to trimming and J lost 4 bases, with 11 bases between them. This CDR3 comprises 13 residues. Germline CDR1 and CDR2: SGHAT and FQDESV (reference sequence). The chain links TRBV11-1 to TRBJ2-5; weak D call: TRBD2 (5 bases). Sequencing was done on a sample of PBMCs. This receptor was obtained from a woman aged 18 to 50 in good health. CDR3 region: CASSKLDRETQYF. The CDR3 region has the DNA TGTGCCAGCAGCAAACTAGATCGAGAGACCCAGTACTTC.